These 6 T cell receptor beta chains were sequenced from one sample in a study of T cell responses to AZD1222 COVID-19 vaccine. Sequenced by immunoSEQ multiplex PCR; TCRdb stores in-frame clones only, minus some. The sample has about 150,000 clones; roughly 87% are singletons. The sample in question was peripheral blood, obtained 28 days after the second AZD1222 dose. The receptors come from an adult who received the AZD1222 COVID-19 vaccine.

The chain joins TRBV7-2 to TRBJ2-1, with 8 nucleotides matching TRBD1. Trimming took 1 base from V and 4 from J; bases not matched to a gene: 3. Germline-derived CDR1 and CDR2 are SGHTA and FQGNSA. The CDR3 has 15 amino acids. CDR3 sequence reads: CASSLDQGAYNEQFF. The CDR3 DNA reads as TGTGCCAGCAGCTTAGACCAGGGGGCTTACAATGAGCAGTTCTTC.

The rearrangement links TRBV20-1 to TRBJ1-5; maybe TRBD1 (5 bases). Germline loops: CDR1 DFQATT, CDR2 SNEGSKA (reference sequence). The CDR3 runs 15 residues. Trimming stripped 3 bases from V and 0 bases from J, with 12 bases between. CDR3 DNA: TGCAGTGCTAGTGTGATGGGACCTAGCAATCAGCCCCAGCATTTT. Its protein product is CSASVMGPSNQPQHF.

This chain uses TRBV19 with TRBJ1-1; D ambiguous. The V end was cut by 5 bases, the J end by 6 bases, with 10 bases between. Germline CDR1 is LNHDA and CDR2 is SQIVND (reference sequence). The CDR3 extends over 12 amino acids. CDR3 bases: TGTGCCAGTAGTTCTCGGCCGGCTGAAGCTTTCTTT. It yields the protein CASSSRPAEAFF.

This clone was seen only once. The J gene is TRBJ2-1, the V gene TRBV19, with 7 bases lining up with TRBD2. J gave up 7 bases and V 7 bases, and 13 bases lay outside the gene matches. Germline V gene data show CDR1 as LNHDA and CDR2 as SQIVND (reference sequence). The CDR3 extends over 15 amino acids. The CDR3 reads CASKSGGRGENEQFF. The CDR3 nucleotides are TGTGCCAGTAAATCGGGCGGGAGAGGTGAGAATGAGCAGTTCTTC.

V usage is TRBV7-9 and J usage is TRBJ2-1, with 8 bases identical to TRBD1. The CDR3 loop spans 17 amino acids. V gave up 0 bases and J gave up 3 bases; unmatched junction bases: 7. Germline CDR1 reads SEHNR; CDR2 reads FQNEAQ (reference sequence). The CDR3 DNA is TGTGCCAGCAGCTTAGCGCAGGGGGCGGCCCTCTACAATGAGCAGTTCTTC. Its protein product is CASSLAQGAALYNEQFF. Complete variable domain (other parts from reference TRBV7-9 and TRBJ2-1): DTGVSQNPRHKITKRGQNVTFRCDPISEHNRLYWYRQTLGQGPEFLTYFQNEAQLEKSRLLSDRFSAERPKGSFSTLEIQRTEQGDSAMYLCASSLAQGAALYNEQFFGPGTRLTVL.

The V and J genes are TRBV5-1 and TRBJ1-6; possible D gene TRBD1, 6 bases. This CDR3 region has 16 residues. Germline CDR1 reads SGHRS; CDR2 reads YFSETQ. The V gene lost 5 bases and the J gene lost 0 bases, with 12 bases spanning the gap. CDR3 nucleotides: TGCGCCAGCAGACAGGGACAAGGCTCCTATAATTCACCCCTCCACTTT. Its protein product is CASRQGQGSYNSPLHF. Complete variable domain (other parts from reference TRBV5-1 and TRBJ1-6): KAGVTQTPRYLIKTRGQQVTLSCSPISGHRSVSWYQQTPGQGLQFLFEYFSETQRNKGNFPGRFSGRQFSNSRSEMNVSTLELGDSALYLCASRQGQGSYNSPLHFGNGTRLTVT.